This TCR beta chain was obtained from a study of identical twins. Findings and limits, study-wide: Zero-insertion analyses were open to partial confounding by invariant MAIT and iNKT cells. Rather than following the same donors, the conclusions depended on cross-sectional statistical analysis.

The CDR3 consists of 17 residues. Germline CDR1 and CDR2: MDHEN and SYDVKM. V shed 2 bases, J shed 4 bases, and the junction held 10 bases outside the gene matches. TCRdb re-analysed the 5' RACE reads in MiXCR, keeping a single row per CDR3 protein. The data contain some 600,000 distinct CDR3 sequences, under 8.5% of them singletons. This clonotype appeared a few times. Its target is unknown. The sample was also linked to a second study, of yellow fever vaccine responses in identical twins.

J is TRBJ2-1 and V is TRBV28, with 8 bases aligning to TRBD2. Specimen: PBMCs. The sequence derives from a woman aged 18-30 years in good health. The CDR3 DNA follows: TGTGCCAGCAGTTTACGGACACTAGCGGCGTTTTACAATGAGCAGTTCTTC. Protein sequence: CASSLRTLAAFYNEQFF. The full variable domain, completed using reference TRBV28 and TRBJ2-1, is DVKVTQSSRYLVKRTGEKVFLECVQDMDHENMFWYRQDPGLGLRLIYFSYDVKMKEKGDIPEGYSVSREKKERFSLILESASTNQTSMYLCASSLRTLAAFYNEQFFGPGTRLTVL.